This entry lists 9 T cell receptor beta chains sequenced from one sample in a study of prognosis after radiotherapy for stage I lung cancer listed by TCRdb under 2021. Sequenced on an Illumina HiSeq 3000. The TCR beta CDR3 region was amplified from genomic DNA by two rounds of multiplex PCR. The first PCR round used primers specific to each TRBV and TRBJ gene, with sequences filed in Chinese patent CN105087789A. Using fastp at Q25 and MiXCR, TCRdb reprocessed the public reads and kept productive beta chains. Rows are unified per CDR3 protein, each entry keeping the most common DNA and genes. This sample gives more than 30,000 distinct CDR3 sequences in total; about 39% of them show up just once. Approximately 15% of the sample goes to the ten largest clones. The specimen comprised PBMCs, sampled before or after stereotactic body radiation therapy (not recorded which). These receptors were collected from a donor over 45 with non-small cell lung cancer.

This clonotype was seen only once. V gene TRBV28 combines with J gene TRBJ1-3, with 8 bases that match TRBD1. With V trimmed by 7 bases and J by 4 bases, 6 bases remained unmatched. This CDR3 is 14 amino acids long. Germline CDR1 MDHEN, CDR2 SYDVKM. This CDR3 reads CASILDREGNTIYF. The CDR3 nucleotides read TGTGCCAGCATTCTGGACAGGGAAGGAAACACCATATATTTT. Variable domain in full (rest from reference TRBV28 and TRBJ1-3): DVKVTQSSRYLVKRTGEKVFLECVQDMDHENMFWYRQDPGLGLRLIYFSYDVKMKEKGDIPEGYSVSREKKERFSLILESASTNQTSMYLCASILDREGNTIYFGEGSWLTVV.

This sequence joins TRBV6-1 and TRBJ1-2, with D possibly being TRBD1 (5 bases). Germline V gene sequence: CDR1 MNHNS, CDR2 SASEGT. This CDR3 spans 15 amino acids. Trimming removed 6 bases at V and 6 bases at J, with 20 bases between. This CDR3 reads CASSSRQGAFDGYTF. In nucleotides, the CDR3 is TGTGCCAGCAGCTCACGTCAGGGAGCCTTCGATGGCTACACCTTC.

In this sample, this clonotype turned up many times. The rearrangement joins TRBV2 to TRBJ2-7, with 9 nucleotides matching TRBD2. The V gene's germline CDR1 is SNHLY and CDR2 FYNNEI. This CDR3 comprises 16 residues. J lost 3 bases, V lost 6 bases, and 12 bases had no gene match. CDR3 nucleotides: TGTGCCAGCAGCCTCGGACGCACGACTAGCGGCTACGAGCAGTACTTC. The encoded protein is CASSLGRTTSGYEQYF.

This clonotype was detected ten times or more. The J gene is TRBJ1-1, the V gene TRBV28; D unresolved. Germline loops: CDR1 MDHEN, CDR2 SYDVKM. Trimming removed 2 bases from V and 3 bases from J, with 7 bases in between. The CDR3 has 13 residues. The CDR3 DNA sequence: TGTGCCAGCAGTTTAGACCCGGACACTGAAGCTTTCTTT. It yields the protein CASSLDPDTEAFF.

This clonotype rates as medium-sized. The rearrangement joins TRBV6-1 to TRBJ2-7; D perhaps matches TRBD2 (6 bases). Germline CDR1 reads MNHNS; CDR2 reads SASEGT. V lost 3 bases and J 3 bases, leaving 12 bases between the germline ends. The CDR3 contains 14 residues. The CDR3 nucleotides read TGTGCCAGCAGTGAGGAAGAGCGGGTCTACGAGCAGTACTTC. Translated, it gives CASSEEERVYEQYF.

This clonotype was seen more than once but under ten times. A far larger clone is just one base off, so this is likely a read error. The J gene is TRBJ2-1, the V gene TRBV6-5, with TRBD2 as a possible D gene (6 bases). Germline lookup yields CDR1 MNHEY and CDR2 SVGAGI. This CDR3 is built from 13 residues. V lost 8 bases and J 6 bases, leaving 14 bases between the germline ends. The CDR3 nucleotides are TGTGCCAGCCGGGACTCCAGCTGCAATGAGCAGTTCTTC. This sequence encodes CASRDSSCNEQFF.

This clonotype was recorded at least ten times. The chain is built from TRBV5-6 and TRBJ2-7; a possible D gene is TRBD1 (6 bases). CDR3 size: 15 residues. V shed 0 bases and J shed 1 base, with 11 bases lying between them. Germline loops: CDR1 SGHDT, CDR2 YYEEEE. The CDR3, as DNA: TGTGCCAGCAGCTTGGGACAAGGGGGTTCCTACGAGCAGTACTTC. Its protein product is CASSLGQGGSYEQYF.

Ten or more counts support this clonotype. The V gene is TRBV18, the J gene TRBJ2-1; D is perhaps TRBD2 (6 bases). This CDR3 is 12 amino acids long. The V gene lost 6 bases and the J gene lost 10 bases, with 13 bases spanning the gap. CDR1 is KGHSH, CDR2 LQKENI, per germline. The CDR3 nucleotides are TGTGCCAGCTCCCCGACTAGAGTCGAGCAGTTCTTC. Its translation is CASSPTRVEQFF.

Comments on this clonotype: The germline gene is not matched at one end of the junction; a read error may be the cause. The chain couples TRBV2 to TRBJ2-2; D remains ambiguous. There are 13 residues in the CDR3. CDR1 is SNHLY, CDR2 FYNNEI, per germline. CDR3 loop: CASRGIFPGELFF. In nucleotides, the CDR3 is TGTGCCAGCAGGGGGATATTTCCCGGTGAGCTGTTTTTT.